This paragraph reports one TCR beta chain. Researchers ran the PCR with 60 Vbeta and 13 Jbeta primers. Profiling relied on immunoSEQ multiplex PCR, and the TCRdb table lists in-frame clones only, not all of them. This sample has under 200,000 clones, with roughly 80% found just once. Donors sampled were nominally healthy, though unrecorded immune exposures were likely. The source of the sample is a study of cytomegalovirus exposure and HLA in healthy donors. CDR1 and CDR2 from the germline V gene are MNHEY and SVGAGI. The V end lost 6 bases, the J end lost 1 base, and 11 bases lay between the germline ends. The CDR3 length is 14 residues.

J is TRBJ2-3 and V is TRBV6-5, with D possibly being TRBD2 (6 bases). The sequenced material came from PBMCs. The sequence was obtained from a young man in good health and CMV-seronegative. CDR3 nucleotides: TGTGCCAGCAGCCGGGGGACCCGCACAGATACGCAGTATTTT. Its protein product is CASSRGTRTDTQYF.